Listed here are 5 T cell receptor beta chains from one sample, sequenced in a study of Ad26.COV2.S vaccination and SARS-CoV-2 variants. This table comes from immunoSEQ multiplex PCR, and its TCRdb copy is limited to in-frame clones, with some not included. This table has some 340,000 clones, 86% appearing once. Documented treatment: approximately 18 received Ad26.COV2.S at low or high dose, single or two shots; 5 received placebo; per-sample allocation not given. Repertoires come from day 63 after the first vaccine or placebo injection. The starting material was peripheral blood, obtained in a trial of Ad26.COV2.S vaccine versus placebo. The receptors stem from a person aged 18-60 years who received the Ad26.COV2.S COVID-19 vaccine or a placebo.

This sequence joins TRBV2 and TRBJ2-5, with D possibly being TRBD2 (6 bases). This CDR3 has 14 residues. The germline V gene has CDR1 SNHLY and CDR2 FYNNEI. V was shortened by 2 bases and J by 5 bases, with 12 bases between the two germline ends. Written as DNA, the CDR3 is TGTGCCAGCAGTGAATCGACCGGAGGGGAGACCCAGTACTTC. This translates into CASSESTGGETQYF.

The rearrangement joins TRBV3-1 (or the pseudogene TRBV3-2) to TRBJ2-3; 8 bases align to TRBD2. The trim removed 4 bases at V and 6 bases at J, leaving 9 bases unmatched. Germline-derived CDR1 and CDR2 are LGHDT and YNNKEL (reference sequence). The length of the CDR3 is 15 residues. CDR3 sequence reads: CASSRRAGGADTQYF. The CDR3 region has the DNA TGTGCCAGCAGCCGGCGGGCGGGGGGCGCGGATACGCAGTATTTT.

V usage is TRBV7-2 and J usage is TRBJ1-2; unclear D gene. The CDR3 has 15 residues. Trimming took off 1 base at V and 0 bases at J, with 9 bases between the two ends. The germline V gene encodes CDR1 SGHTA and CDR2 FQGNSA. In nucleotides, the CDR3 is TGTGCCAGCAGCTTAGTTCGCGGGACTAACTATGGCTACACCTTC. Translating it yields CASSLVRGTNYGYTF.

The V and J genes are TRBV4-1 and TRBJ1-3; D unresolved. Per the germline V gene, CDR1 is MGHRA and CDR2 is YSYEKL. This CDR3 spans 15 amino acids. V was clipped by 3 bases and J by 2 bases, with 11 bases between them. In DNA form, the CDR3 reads TGCGCCAGCAGCCAGAGCGCCGCGGCTGGAAACACCATATATTTT. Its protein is CASSQSAAAGNTIYF.

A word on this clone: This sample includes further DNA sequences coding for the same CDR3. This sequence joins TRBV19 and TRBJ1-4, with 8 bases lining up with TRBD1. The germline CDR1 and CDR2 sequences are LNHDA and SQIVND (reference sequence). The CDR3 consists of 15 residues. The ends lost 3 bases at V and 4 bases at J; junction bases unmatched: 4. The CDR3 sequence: CASSITGTGNEKLFF. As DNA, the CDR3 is TGTGCCAGTAGTATTACCGGGACAGGTAATGAAAAACTGTTTTTT.